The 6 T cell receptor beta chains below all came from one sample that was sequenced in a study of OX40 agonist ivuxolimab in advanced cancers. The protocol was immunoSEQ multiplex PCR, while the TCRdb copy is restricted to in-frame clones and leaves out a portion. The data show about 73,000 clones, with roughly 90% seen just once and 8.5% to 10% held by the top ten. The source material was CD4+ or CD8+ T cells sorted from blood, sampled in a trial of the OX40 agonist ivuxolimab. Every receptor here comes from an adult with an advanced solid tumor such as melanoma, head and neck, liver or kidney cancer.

The CDR3 reads CASSYAGDEQFF. CDR3 DNA: TGTGCCAGCAGCTACGCGGGGGATGAGCAGTTCTTC. The chain links TRBV11-2 to TRBJ2-1, with TRBD2 identical over 7 bases. The CDR3 is 12 residues long. The V gene's germline CDR1 is SGHAT and CDR2 FQNNGV. The J segment lost 8 bases and the V segment lost 4 bases, leaving 2 bases of the junction unmatched.

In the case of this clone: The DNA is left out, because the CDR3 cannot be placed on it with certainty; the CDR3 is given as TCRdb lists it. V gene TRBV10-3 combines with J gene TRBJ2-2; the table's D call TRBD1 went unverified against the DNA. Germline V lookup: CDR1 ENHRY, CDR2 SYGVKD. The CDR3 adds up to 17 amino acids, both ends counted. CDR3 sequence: CAISFFGQVGNTGELFF.

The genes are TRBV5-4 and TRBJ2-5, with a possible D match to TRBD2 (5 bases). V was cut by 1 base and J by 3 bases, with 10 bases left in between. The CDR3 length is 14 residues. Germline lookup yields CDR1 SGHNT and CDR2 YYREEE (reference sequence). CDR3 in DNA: TGTGCCAGCAGCTTGTTTGCGGGCAAAGAGACCCAGTACTTC. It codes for CASSLFAGKETQYF.

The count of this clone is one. Written as DNA, the CDR3 is TGCGCCAGCAGCCCAGCGGGACAGGTCTATGGCTACACCTTC. Its protein is CASSPAGQVYGYTF. This chain connects TRBV4-1 to TRBJ1-2; 8 nucleotides align to TRBD1. The CDR3 length is 14 residues. The ends lost 4 bases at V and 4 bases at J; junction bases unmatched: 5. Germline lookup yields CDR1 MGHRA and CDR2 YSYEKL.

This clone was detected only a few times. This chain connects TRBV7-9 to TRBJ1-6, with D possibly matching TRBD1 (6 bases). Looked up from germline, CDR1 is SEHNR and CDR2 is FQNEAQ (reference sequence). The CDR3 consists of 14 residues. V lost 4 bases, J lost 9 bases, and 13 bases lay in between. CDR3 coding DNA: TGTGCCAGCAGCTCGACAGGTGAGGGTTCACCCCTCCACTTT. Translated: CASSSTGEGSPLHF.

CDR3 sequence reads: CASSLVGVGSPLHF. The DNA for the CDR3 is TGCGCCAGCAGCCTAGTCGGGGTCGGTTCACCCCTCCACTTT. The chain is built from TRBV5-1 and TRBJ1-6; D remains unclear. The CDR3 contains 14 residues. Germline CDR1 reads SGHRS; CDR2 reads YFSETQ. Trimming removed 4 bases from V and 9 bases from J, with 14 bases in between.